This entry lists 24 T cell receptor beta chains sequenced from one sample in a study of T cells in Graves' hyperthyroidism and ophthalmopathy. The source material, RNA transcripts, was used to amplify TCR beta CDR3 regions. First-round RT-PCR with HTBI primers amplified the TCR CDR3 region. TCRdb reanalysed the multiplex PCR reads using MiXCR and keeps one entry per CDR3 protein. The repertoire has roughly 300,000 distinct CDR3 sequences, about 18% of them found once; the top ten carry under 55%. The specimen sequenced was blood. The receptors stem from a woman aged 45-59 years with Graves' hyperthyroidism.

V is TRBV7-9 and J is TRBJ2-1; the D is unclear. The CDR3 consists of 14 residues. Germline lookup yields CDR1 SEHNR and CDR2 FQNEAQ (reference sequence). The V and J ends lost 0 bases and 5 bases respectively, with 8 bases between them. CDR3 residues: CASSLATLHNEQFF. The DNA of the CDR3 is TGTGCCAGCAGCTTAGCGACCCTACACAATGAGCAGTTCTTC.

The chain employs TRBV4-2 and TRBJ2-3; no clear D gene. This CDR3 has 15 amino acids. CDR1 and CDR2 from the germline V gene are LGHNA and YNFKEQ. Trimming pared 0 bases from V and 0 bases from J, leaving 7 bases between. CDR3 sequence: CASSQDPLSTDTQYF. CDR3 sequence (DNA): TGTGCCAGCAGCCAAGATCCCCTCAGCACAGATACGCAGTATTTT.

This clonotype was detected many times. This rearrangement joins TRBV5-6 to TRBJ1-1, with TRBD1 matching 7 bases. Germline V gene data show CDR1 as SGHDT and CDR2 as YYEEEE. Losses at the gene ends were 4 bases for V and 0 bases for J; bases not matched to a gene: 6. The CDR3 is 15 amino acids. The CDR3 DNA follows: TGTGCCAGCAGCACTACGGGACAGCTGAACACTGAAGCTTTCTTT. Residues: CASSTTGQLNTEAFF.

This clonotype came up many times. CDR3 sequence: CASSFARNSYTF. CDR3 DNA: TGTGCCAGCAGTTTCGCCCGTAACAGCTACACCTTC. This rearrangement joins TRBV12-3 or TRBV12-4 to TRBJ1-2; D not certain. Trimming removed 3 bases at V and 9 bases at J, with 11 bases between. The CDR3 sequence is 12 residues long.

CDR3 protein: CASSHTGFMNTEAFF. In DNA form, the CDR3 reads TGTGCCAGCAGCCATACAGGGTTCATGAACACTGAAGCTTTCTTT. The chain combines TRBV7-9 with TRBJ1-1, with D perhaps TRBD1 (6 bases). Germline V CDR1 and CDR2: SEHNR, FQNEAQ (reference sequence). The CDR3 is 15 amino acids. V was pared by 5 bases and J by 0 bases, with 13 bases between.

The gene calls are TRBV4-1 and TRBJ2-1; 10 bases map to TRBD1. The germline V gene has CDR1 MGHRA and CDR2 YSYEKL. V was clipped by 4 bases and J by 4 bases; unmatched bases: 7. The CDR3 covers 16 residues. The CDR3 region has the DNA TGCGCCAGCAGCCGGACCGGGACAGGGGAGTACAATGAGCAGTTCTTC. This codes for CASSRTGTGEYNEQFF.

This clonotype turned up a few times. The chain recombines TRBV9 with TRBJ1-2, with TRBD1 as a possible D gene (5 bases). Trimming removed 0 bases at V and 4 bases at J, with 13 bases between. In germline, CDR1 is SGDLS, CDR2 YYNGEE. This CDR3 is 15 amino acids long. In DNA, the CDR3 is TGTGCCAGCAGCGTAGGGGGCAGGGAGCCCTATGGCTACACCTTC. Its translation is CASSVGGREPYGYTF.

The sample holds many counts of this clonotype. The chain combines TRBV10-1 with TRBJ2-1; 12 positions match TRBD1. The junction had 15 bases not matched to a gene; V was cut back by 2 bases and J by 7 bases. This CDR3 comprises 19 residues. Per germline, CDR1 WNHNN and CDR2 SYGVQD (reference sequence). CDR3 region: CASSEPGQGAGPLRNEQFF. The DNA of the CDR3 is TGCGCCAGCAGTGAGCCGGGACAGGGGGCCGGTCCATTAAGGAATGAGCAGTTCTTC.

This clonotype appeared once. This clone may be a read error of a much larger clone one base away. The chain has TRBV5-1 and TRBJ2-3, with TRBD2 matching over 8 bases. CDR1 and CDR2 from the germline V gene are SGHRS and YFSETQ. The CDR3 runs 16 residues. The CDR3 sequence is CAGRPNAGGPTDTQYF. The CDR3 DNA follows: TGCGCCGGCAGACCTAACGCGGGGGGCCCTACAGATACGCAGTATTTT.

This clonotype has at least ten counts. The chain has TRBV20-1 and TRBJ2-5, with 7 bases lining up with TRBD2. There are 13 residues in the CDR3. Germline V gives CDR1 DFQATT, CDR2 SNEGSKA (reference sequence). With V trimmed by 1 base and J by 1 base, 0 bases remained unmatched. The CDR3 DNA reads TGCAGTGCTAGAGGGGGGGGCCAAGAGACCCAGTACTTC. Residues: CSARGGGQETQYF.

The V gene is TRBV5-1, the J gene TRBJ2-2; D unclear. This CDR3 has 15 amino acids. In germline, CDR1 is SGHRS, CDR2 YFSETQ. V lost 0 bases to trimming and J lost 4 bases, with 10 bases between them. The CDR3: CASSLEVTGTGELFF. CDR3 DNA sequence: TGCGCCAGCAGCTTGGAAGTTACGGGCACCGGGGAGCTGTTTTTT.

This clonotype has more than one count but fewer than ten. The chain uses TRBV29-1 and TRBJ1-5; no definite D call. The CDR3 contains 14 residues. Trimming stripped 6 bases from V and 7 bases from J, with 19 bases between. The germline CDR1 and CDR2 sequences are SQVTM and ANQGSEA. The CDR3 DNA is TGCAGCGTCGCCTTTGGGCAAGCTGGGCAGCCCCAGCATTTT. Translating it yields CSVAFGQAGQPQHF.

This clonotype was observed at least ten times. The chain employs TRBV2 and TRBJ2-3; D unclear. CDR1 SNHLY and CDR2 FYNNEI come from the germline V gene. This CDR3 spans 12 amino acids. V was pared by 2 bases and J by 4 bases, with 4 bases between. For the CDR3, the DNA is TGTGCCAGCAGTGAATATTCAGATACGCAGTATTTT. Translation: CASSEYSDTQYF.

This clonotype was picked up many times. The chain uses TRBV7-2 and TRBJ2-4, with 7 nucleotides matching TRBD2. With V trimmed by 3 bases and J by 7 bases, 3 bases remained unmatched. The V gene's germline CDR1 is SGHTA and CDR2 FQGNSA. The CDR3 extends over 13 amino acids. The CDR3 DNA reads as TGTGCCAGCAGCTTTGCGGGAGAGAACATTCAGTACTTC. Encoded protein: CASSFAGENIQYF.

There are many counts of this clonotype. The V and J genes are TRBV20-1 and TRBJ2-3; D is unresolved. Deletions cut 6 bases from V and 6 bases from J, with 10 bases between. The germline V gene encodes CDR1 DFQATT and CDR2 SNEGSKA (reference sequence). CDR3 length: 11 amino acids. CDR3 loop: CSAAQWDTQYF. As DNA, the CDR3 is TGCAGTGCCGCGCAATGGGATACGCAGTATTTT.

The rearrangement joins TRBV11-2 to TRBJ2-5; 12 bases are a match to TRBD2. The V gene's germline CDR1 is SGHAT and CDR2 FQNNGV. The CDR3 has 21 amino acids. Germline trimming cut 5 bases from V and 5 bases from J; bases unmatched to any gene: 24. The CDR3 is CASSQGTGTALAGGPGETQYF. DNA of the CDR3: TGTGCCAGCAGCCAAGGGACAGGGACTGCCCTAGCGGGAGGGCCGGGGGAGACCCAGTACTTC.

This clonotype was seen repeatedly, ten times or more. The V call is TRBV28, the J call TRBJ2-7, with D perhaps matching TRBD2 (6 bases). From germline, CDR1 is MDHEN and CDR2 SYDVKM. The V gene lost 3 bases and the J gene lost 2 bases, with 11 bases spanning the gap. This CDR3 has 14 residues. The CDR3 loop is CASSFRRVPYEQYF. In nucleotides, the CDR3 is TGTGCCAGCAGTTTTAGGAGGGTTCCCTACGAGCAGTACTTC.

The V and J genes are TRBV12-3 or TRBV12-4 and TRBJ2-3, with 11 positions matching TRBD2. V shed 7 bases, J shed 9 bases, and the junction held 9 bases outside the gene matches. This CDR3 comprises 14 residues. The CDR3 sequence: CASTPSGRPETQYF. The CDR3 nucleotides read TGTGCCAGCACCCCTAGCGGGAGGCCCGAAACGCAGTATTTT.

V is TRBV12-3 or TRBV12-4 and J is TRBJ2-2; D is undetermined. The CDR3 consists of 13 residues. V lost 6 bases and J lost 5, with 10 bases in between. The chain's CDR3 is CASRRIGTGELFF. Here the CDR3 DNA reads TGTGCCAGCAGGAGGATTGGAACCGGGGAGCTGTTTTTT.

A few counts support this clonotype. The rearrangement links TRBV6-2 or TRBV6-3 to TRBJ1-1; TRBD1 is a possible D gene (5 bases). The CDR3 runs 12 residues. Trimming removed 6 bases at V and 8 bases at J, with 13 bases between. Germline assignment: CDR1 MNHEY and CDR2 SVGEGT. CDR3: CASRGEGREAFF. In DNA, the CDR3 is TGTGCCAGCAGGGGTGAGGGGCGAGAAGCTTTCTTT.

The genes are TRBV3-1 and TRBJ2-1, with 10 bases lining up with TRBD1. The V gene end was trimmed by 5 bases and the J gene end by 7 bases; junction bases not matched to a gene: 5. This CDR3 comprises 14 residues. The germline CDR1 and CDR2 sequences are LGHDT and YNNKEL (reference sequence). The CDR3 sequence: CASSIRDRGNEQFF. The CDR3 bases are TGTGCCAGCAGCATCCGGGACAGGGGAAATGAGCAGTTCTTC.

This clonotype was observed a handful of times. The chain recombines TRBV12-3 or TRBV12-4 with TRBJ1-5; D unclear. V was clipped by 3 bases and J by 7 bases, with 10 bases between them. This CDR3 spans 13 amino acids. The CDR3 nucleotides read TGTGCCAGCAGTTTTGAGGGTGACCAGCCCCAGCATTTT. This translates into CASSFEGDQPQHF.

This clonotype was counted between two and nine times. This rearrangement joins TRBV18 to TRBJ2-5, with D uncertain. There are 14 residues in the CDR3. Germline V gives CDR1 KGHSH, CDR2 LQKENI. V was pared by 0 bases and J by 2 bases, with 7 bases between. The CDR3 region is CASSPPHQQETQYF. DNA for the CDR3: TGTGCCAGCTCACCACCGCACCAGCAAGAGACCCAGTACTTC.

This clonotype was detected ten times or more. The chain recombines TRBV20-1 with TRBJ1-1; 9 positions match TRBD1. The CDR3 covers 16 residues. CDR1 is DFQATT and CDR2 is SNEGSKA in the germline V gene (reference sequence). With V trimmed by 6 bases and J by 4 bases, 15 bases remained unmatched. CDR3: CSALSPGTGTGTEAFF. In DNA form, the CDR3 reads TGCAGTGCACTTAGTCCCGGGACAGGGACGGGCACTGAAGCTTTCTTT.